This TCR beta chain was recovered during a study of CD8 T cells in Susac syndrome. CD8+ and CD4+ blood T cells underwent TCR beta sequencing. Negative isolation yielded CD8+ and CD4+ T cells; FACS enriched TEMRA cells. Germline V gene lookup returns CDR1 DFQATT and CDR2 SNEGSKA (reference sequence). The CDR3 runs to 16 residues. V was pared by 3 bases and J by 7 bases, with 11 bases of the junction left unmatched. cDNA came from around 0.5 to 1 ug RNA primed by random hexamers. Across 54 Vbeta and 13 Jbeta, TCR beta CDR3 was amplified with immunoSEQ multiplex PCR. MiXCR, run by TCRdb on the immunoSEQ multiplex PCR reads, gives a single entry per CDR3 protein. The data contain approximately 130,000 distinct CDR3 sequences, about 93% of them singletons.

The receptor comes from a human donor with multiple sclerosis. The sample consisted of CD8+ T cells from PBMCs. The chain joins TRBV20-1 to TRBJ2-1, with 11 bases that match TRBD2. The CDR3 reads CSASPLLAGVGNEQFF. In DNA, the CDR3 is TGCAGTGCTAGCCCTTTACTAGCGGGGGTCGGAAATGAGCAGTTCTTC.